What follows are 31 T cell receptor beta chains derived from one specimen sequenced in a study of shared clonotypes between healthy human individuals. Clones were read by immunoSEQ multiplex PCR, and TCRdb kept only the in-frame ones, dropping some. The sample carries a few million clones, 80% to 95% recorded once. The sequenced sample was naive CD4+ T cells from PBMCs. Subset specified: CD45RA+ positively selected. The receptors come from a man younger than 35 in good health. Some clones in this sample may be carry-over from other donors' samples.

This chain joins TRBV18 and TRBJ2-7, with 7 bases lining up with TRBD2. Germline values: CDR1 KGHSH, CDR2 LQKENI. J gave up 0 bases and V 4 bases, and 6 bases lay outside the gene matches. The CDR3 is 15 amino acids. This CDR3 reads CASSLRTSSSYEQYF. The CDR3 coding sequence is TGTGCCAGCTCACTTAGGACTAGTAGCTCCTACGAGCAGTACTTC.

The chain is built from TRBV11-2 and TRBJ1-4; D ambiguous. Germline CDR1 is SGHAT and CDR2 is FQNNGV. The CDR3 consists of 14 residues. Trimming left V 5 bases short and J 8 bases short, with 15 bases between. CDR3 sequence reads: CASSLTRTGEKLFF. The CDR3 coding sequence is TGTGCCAGCAGCCTCACCCGGACCGGGGAAAAACTGTTTTTT. The entire variable domain, with the rest obtained from reference TRBV11-2 and TRBJ1-4, is as follows: EAGVAQSPRYKIIEKRQSVAFWCNPISGHATLYWYQQILGQGPKLLIQFQNNGVVDDSQLPKDRFSAERLKGVDSTLKIQPAKLEDSAVYLCASSLTRTGEKLFFGSGTQLSVL.

This clone has just one count. This chain connects TRBV6-5 to TRBJ1-3; D is possibly TRBD1 (6 bases). The V gene's germline CDR1 is MNHEY and CDR2 SVGAGI. Trimming pared 0 bases from V and 4 bases from J, leaving 10 bases between. The CDR3 is made up of 15 amino acids. CDR3 protein: CASSYSLDRGNTIYF. The CDR3 DNA reads as TGTGCCAGCAGTTACTCCCTGGACAGAGGAAACACCATATATTTT.

The chain has TRBV6-6 and TRBJ1-4; 7 bases fit TRBD1. The germline V gene encodes CDR1 MNHNY and CDR2 SVGAGI (reference sequence). CDR3 length: 14 residues. Losses at the gene ends were 5 bases for V and 7 bases for J; bases not matched to a gene: 7. CDR3 residues: CASSPRTGLEKLFF. CDR3 DNA sequence: TGTGCCAGCAGTCCTAGGACAGGACTTGAAAAACTGTTTTTT.

CDR3 amino acids: CASSAILREGLRTQYF. The CDR3 bases are TGTGCCAGCAGCGCCATCCTGAGGGAGGGCCTCAGGACCCAGTACTTC. This chain joins TRBV7-9 and TRBJ2-5, with TRBD2 matching 7 bases. The germline V gene encodes CDR1 SEHNR and CDR2 FQNEAQ (reference sequence). Trimming at V came to 5 bases and at J to 7 bases, leaving 16 bases not matched to a gene. CDR3 length: 16 amino acids.

The chain employs TRBV6-6 and TRBJ2-5; D is uncertain. Per germline, CDR1 MNHNY and CDR2 SVGAGI (reference sequence). V was pared by 7 bases and J by 2 bases, with 20 bases between. The CDR3 runs 16 residues. The CDR3 DNA reads as TGTGCCAGCAAAGCTAGGGCAGGACCCCTTCAAGAGACCCAGTACTTC. Protein sequence: CASKARAGPLQETQYF.

The chain links TRBV5-6 to TRBJ1-5, with D unresolved. Trimming left V 1 base short and J 0 bases short, with 11 bases between. The CDR3 has 16 residues. CDR1 SGHDT and CDR2 YYEEEE come from the germline V gene. In DNA form, the CDR3 reads TGTGCCAGCAGCTTGCGGGGTATTGATAGCAATCAGCCCCAGCATTTT. This encodes CASSLRGIDSNQPQHF.

This clone was seen once. J is TRBJ2-1 and V is TRBV29-1; D possibly matches TRBD1 or TRBD2 (5 bases each). In germline, CDR1 is SQVTM, CDR2 ANQGSEA. The CDR3 extends over 12 amino acids. V was trimmed by 5 bases and J by 8 bases, leaving 13 bases between them. CDR3 loop: CSVRGLFHEQFF. The DNA for the CDR3 is TGCAGCGTTCGGGGCCTCTTCCATGAGCAGTTCTTC.

The J gene is TRBJ2-7, the V gene TRBV6-6; D gene unclear. Trimming removed 0 bases at V and 2 bases at J, with 11 bases between. The length of the CDR3 is 15 residues. Germline CDR1 is MNHNY and CDR2 is SVGAGI (reference sequence). The CDR3, as DNA: TGTGCCAGCAGTTACTCGTATTACCGTACCTACGAGCAGTACTTC. It codes for CASSYSYYRTYEQYF.

The chain employs TRBV11-3 and TRBJ2-3; D may be TRBD1 or TRBD2 (5 bases each). V dropped 5 bases and J dropped 6 bases, with 12 bases sitting between them. Germline assignment: CDR1 SGHNT and CDR2 YENEEA. This CDR3 has 13 amino acids. The CDR3 coding sequence is TGTGCCAGCAGCCTTCCGGGGACGGATACGCAGTATTTT. Residues: CASSLPGTDTQYF.

This sequence joins TRBV5-1 and TRBJ1-1; D uncertain. The CDR3 runs 16 residues. V lost 4 bases and J lost 4, with 20 bases in between. Germline assignment: CDR1 SGHRS and CDR2 YFSETQ. CDR3 nucleotide sequence: TGCGCCAGCAGCGCGATAGACCCTCCGAGGAGCACTGAAGCTTTCTTT. Encoded protein: CASSAIDPPRSTEAFF.

Only one count was recorded for this clone. The chain is built from TRBV6-1 and TRBJ1-4; TRBD1 matches at 7 bases. V lost 4 bases, J lost 5 bases, and 7 bases stayed unmatched. CDR1 MNHNS and CDR2 SASEGT come from the germline V gene. There are 15 residues in the CDR3. The CDR3 nucleotides are TGTGCCAGCAGTGTACACAGGGGACTAAATGAAAAACTGTTTTTT. Translated, it gives CASSVHRGLNEKLFF.

The chain is built from TRBV2 and TRBJ2-5; TRBD2 aligns across 10 bases. The DNA matches TRBJ2-7 better at its end, which makes the J call doubtful. Germline CDR1 reads SNHLY; CDR2 reads FYNNEI. The CDR3 is made up of 14 amino acids. CDR3 residues: CASRRLAGHYEQYF. The CDR3 DNA sequence: TGTGCCAGCAGGAGACTAGCGGGCCACTACGAGCAGTACTTC.

The chain recombines TRBV10-1 with TRBJ2-7, with 11 bases matching TRBD1. Trimming took 6 bases from V and 3 from J; bases not matched to a gene: 4. CDR1 and CDR2 from the germline V gene are WNHNN and SYGVQD (reference sequence). This CDR3 region has 14 residues. The CDR3: CASSEGTGGYEQYF. As DNA, the CDR3 is TGCGCCAGCAGCGAGGGGACAGGGGGCTACGAGCAGTACTTC.

This clone was counted once. V usage is TRBV5-6 and J usage is TRBJ1-2, with D unresolved. The CDR3 is 13 amino acids. The V and J ends lost 4 bases and 3 bases respectively, with 10 bases between them. The germline V gene has CDR1 SGHDT and CDR2 YYEEEE. CDR3 DNA: TGTGCCAGCAGCCGAGACGGGGACTATGGCTACACCTTC. Translated, it gives CASSRDGDYGYTF. Using reference TRBV5-6 and TRBJ1-2 for the parts outside the CDR3, the full variable domain is DAGVTQSPTHLIKTRGQQVTLRCSPKSGHDTVSWYQQALGQGPQFIFQYYEEEERQRGNFPDRFSGHQFPNYSSELNVNALLLGDSALYLCASSRDGDYGYTFGSGTRLTVV.

A note on this clone: In the same sample, other DNA sequences code for this CDR3. V usage is TRBV28 and J usage is TRBJ2-1; 9 nucleotides align to TRBD2. The germline gives CDR1 MDHEN, CDR2 SYDVKM. The V and J ends lost 7 bases and 3 bases, in that order; junction bases with no gene match: 4. The CDR3 is made up of 14 amino acids. The CDR3 DNA follows: TGTGCCAGCACCCCAGCGGGGGGCTACAATGAGCAGTTCTTC. Encoded protein: CASTPAGGYNEQFF.

V usage is TRBV30 and J usage is TRBJ2-2; 7 bases match TRBD1. Trimming took 2 bases from V and 7 from J; bases not matched to a gene: 7. The germline CDR1 and CDR2 sequences are GTSNPN and SVGIG (reference sequence). The CDR3 is 14 amino acids. The chain's CDR3 is CAWSIAGGSGELFF. The CDR3 DNA sequence: TGTGCCTGGAGTATCGCAGGGGGAAGCGGGGAGCTGTTTTTT.

This chain joins TRBV7-3 and TRBJ2-2; D is perhaps TRBD2 (6 bases). The CDR3 has 16 residues. The germline gives CDR1 SGHTA, CDR2 FQGTGA. The germline V and J ends were trimmed by 1 base and 4 bases, with 13 bases remaining between them. CDR3 residues: CASSLRPQEGTGELFF. CDR3 in DNA: TGTGCCAGCAGCTTAAGGCCCCAGGAGGGCACCGGGGAGCTGTTTTTT.

This chain links TRBV5-4 with TRBJ2-1; 7 nucleotides match TRBD2. Per the germline V gene, CDR1 is SGHNT and CDR2 is YYREEE (reference sequence). Losses at the gene ends were 5 bases for V and 3 bases for J; bases not matched to a gene: 8. The CDR3 runs 15 residues. CDR3: CASRLPSSGYNEQFF. The CDR3 DNA reads TGTGCCAGCAGGCTCCCGTCTAGCGGCTACAATGAGCAGTTCTTC.

This chain joins TRBV2 and TRBJ1-2; unclear D gene. V was pared by 2 bases and J by 5 bases, with 12 bases between. CDR1 SNHLY and CDR2 FYNNEI come from the germline V gene. This CDR3 has 14 amino acids. In DNA, the CDR3 is TGTGCCAGCAGTGAAACCAGGACGGTTTATGGCTACACCTTC. Encoded protein: CASSETRTVYGYTF.

V and J are TRBV5-1 and TRBJ2-7; D may match TRBD1 or TRBD2 (6 bases each). The germline V gene encodes CDR1 SGHRS and CDR2 YFSETQ. This CDR3 is 16 amino acids long. V gave up 0 bases and J gave up 5 bases, with 18 bases separating them. CDR3 DNA sequence: TGCGCCAGCAGCTTGGTAACGGGGGCGCTGGTGAACGAGCAGTACTTC. Translation gives CASSLVTGALVNEQYF. The variable domain in full, with the rest retrieved from reference TRBV5-1 and TRBJ2-7, is KAGVTQTPRYLIKTRGQQVTLSCSPISGHRSVSWYQQTPGQGLQFLFEYFSETQRNKGNFPGRFSGRQFSNSRSEMNVSTLELGDSALYLCASSLVTGALVNEQYFGPGTRLTVT.

The rearrangement joins TRBV7-3 to TRBJ2-5, with D perhaps TRBD2 (6 bases). The length of the CDR3 is 13 residues. Trimming shortened V by 2 bases and J by 5 bases, and 9 bases separated the two germline ends. Per germline, CDR1 SGHTA and CDR2 FQGTGA. CDR3 in amino acids: CASSLAGSETQYF. The CDR3 DNA sequence: TGTGCCAGCAGCTTAGCGGGAAGCGAGACCCAGTACTTC.

This clone is a singleton in its sample. The V call is TRBV28, the J call TRBJ1-2; the D is unclear. Germline V gene sequence: CDR1 MDHEN, CDR2 SYDVKM. This CDR3 has 14 residues. Trimming removed 2 bases from V and 0 bases from J, with 7 bases in between. In DNA, the CDR3 is TGTGCCAGCAGTTTACCGGCAGCTAACTATGGCTACACCTTC. Translation gives CASSLPAANYGYTF.

J is TRBJ1-1 and V is TRBV7-9; 8 bases map to TRBD1. Germline V gene data show CDR1 as SEHNR and CDR2 as FQNEAQ (reference sequence). V shed 5 bases, J shed 6 bases, and the junction held 11 bases outside the gene matches. The CDR3 spans 15 residues. CDR3 amino acids: CASSPRQGRGAEAFF. In nucleotides, the CDR3 is TGTGCCAGCAGCCCCCGACAGGGGAGAGGGGCTGAAGCTTTCTTT.

The chain combines TRBV4-3 with TRBJ2-4, with TRBD2 identical over 7 bases. J was trimmed by 8 bases and V by 1 base; bases with no gene match: 8. Germline loops: CDR1 LGHNA, CDR2 YSLEER. The CDR3 consists of 15 residues. The CDR3 protein is CASSQAAGEGYIQYF. The CDR3 bases are TGCGCCAGCAGCCAAGCGGCGGGAGAGGGGTACATTCAGTACTTC.

This sequence joins TRBV25-1 and TRBJ1-2; no firm D call. Germline V CDR1 and CDR2: MGHDK, SYGVNS. V lost 2 bases and J 0 bases, leaving 7 bases between the germline ends. This CDR3 is 14 amino acids long. The CDR3 region has the DNA TGTGCCAGCAGTGAAGGGCAGACTAACTATGGCTACACCTTC. It codes for CASSEGQTNYGYTF.

This chain uses TRBV5-1 with TRBJ2-1, with 14 nucleotides matching TRBD2. This CDR3 is 19 amino acids long. CDR1 is SGHRS and CDR2 is YFSETQ in the germline V gene. V gave up 0 bases and J gave up 0 bases; unmatched junction bases: 5. CDR3 sequence: CASSLVGTSGGSSYNEQFF. DNA of the CDR3: TGCGCCAGCAGCTTGGTCGGGACTAGCGGGGGCAGCTCCTACAATGAGCAGTTCTTC.

V gene TRBV7-8 combines with J gene TRBJ2-3; either TRBD1 or TRBD2 may fit D (5 bases each). The germline V and J ends were trimmed by 5 bases and 1 base, with 22 bases remaining between them. Germline assignment: CDR1 SGHVS and CDR2 FQNEAQ. The CDR3 runs 18 residues. CDR3: CASSPLSGALRGTDTQYF. As DNA, the CDR3 is TGTGCCAGCAGCCCCTTATCCGGGGCCCTAAGGGGCACAGATACGCAGTATTTT. The full variable domain, completed using reference TRBV7-8 and TRBJ2-3, is GAGVSQSPRYKVAKRGQDVALRCDPISGHVSLFWYQQALGQGPEFLTYFQNEAQLDKSGLPSDRFFAERPEGSVSTLKIQRTQQEDSAVYLCASSPLSGALRGTDTQYFGPGTRLTVL.

The CDR3 loop reads CASRGGLANYNEQFF. Written as DNA, the CDR3 is TGTGCCAGTAGGGGCGGACTAGCGAATTACAATGAGCAGTTCTTC. The rearrangement joins TRBV19 to TRBJ2-1; 9 bases agree with TRBD2. Per the germline V gene, CDR1 is LNHDA and CDR2 is SQIVND (reference sequence). This CDR3 has 15 residues. The J segment lost 4 bases and the V segment lost 6 bases, leaving 7 bases of the junction unmatched. Together with reference TRBV19 and TRBJ2-1, the CDR3 gives the full variable domain: DGGITQSPKYLFRKEGQNVTLSCEQNLNHDAMYWYRQDPGQGLRLIYYSQIVNDFQKGDIAEGYSVSREKKESFPLTVTSAQKNPTAFYLCASRGGLANYNEQFFGPGTRLTVL.

Only a few counts were recorded for this clone. This chain uses TRBV6-5 with TRBJ1-5; D is uncertain. The CDR3 is 13 residues long. The V end was cut by 7 bases, the J end by 5 bases, with 12 bases between. CDR1 and CDR2 from the germline V gene are MNHEY and SVGAGI. CDR3 residues: CASTVGSDQPQHF. The CDR3 nucleotides are TGTGCCAGCACCGTCGGATCGGATCAGCCCCAGCATTTT.

The chain links TRBV7-2 to TRBJ2-4; D remains unclear. The length of the CDR3 is 12 residues. Germline CDR1 is SGHTA and CDR2 is FQGNSA. The V end was cut by 6 bases, the J end by 9 bases, with 12 bases between. In DNA form, the CDR3 reads TGTGCCAGCAGACCCACACCTGGCATTCAGTACTTC. Translating it yields CASRPTPGIQYF.